The present T cell receptor (beta chain) was sequenced within a study of T cell repertoires in cytomegalovirus infection. Study context: Based on public TCR beta signatures, there were indications of CMV infection and of a matching HLA type.

Per germline, CDR1 MNHEY and CDR2 SVGEGT. V lost 6 bases and J lost 0, with 16 bases in between. CDR3 length: 16 residues. Findings and caveats of the study: Dominating the ex vivo response were HLA-C-restricted CMV-specific TCR beta clonotypes.

This clonotype was seen only a few times. The antigen remains unidentified. MiXCR was run by TCRdb on the reads, yielding one entry per CDR3 protein. The sample holds about 830,000 distinct CDR3 sequences, approximately 29% seen once. The receptor comes from a human donor in good health (CMV status not recorded). Some clones in this sample may be carry-over from other donors' samples. The sample in question was cultured CD8+ T cells from PBMCs, obtained from culture after CMV antigen stimulation. The rearrangement links TRBV6-2 or TRBV6-3 to TRBJ2-3; the D gene is possibly TRBD2 (5 bases). CDR3 nucleotides: TGTGCCAGCAGGAGCTTAGCGCGACGAAGCACAGATACGCAGTATTTT. Protein product: CASRSLARRSTDTQYF.